Shown below are 25 T cell receptor beta chains from a single sample sequenced in a study of blood T cell repertoires in COVID-19 (dated by TCRdb to the early 2020s). Receptors were amplified or captured by the immunoSEQ multiplex PCR assay. TCRdb re-hosts the immuneACCESS table, in-frame sequences only. Its copies lack some clones; in the studies checked, an unresolved V gene accounts for under half of them, and the cause for the rest is not known. The sample table lists roughly 410,000 clones, 87% of them with a count of one. The ten largest clones add up to 2.3% of the sample. Material: peripheral blood. The source of these receptors is a woman aged 55-69 years with COVID-19, enrolled during active disease.

This clone was found once. CDR3: CASSVERGVWETQYF. The CDR3 DNA reads as TGTGCCAGCAGCGTAGAACGGGGGGTATGGGAGACCCAGTACTTC. V is TRBV9 and J is TRBJ2-5; 7 nucleotides agree with TRBD2. From germline, CDR1 is SGDLS and CDR2 YYNGEE. With V trimmed by 0 bases and J by 5 bases, 7 bases remained unmatched. The CDR3 contains 15 residues.

This clone appeared a few times. The chain employs TRBV2 and TRBJ1-1; the D gene is possibly TRBD1 (6 bases). This CDR3 contains 14 residues. Germline CDR1 SNHLY, CDR2 FYNNEI. Trimming cost V 6 bases and J 0 bases, with 11 bases left between them. The CDR3 is CASRNRGLNTEAFF. The CDR3, as DNA: TGTGCCAGCAGGAATAGGGGGTTGAACACTGAAGCTTTCTTT.

The chain links TRBV12-3 or TRBV12-4 to TRBJ1-1; TRBD1 might be the D (5 bases). The V end was cut by 7 bases, the J end by 1 base, with 10 bases between. This CDR3 region has 13 residues. The CDR3 region is CASNSGKNTEAFF. The CDR3 nucleotides read TGTGCCAGCAACTCAGGGAAGAACACTGAAGCTTTCTTT.

V is TRBV6-5 and J is TRBJ1-5, with D possibly matching TRBD1 (5 bases). V shed 5 bases and J shed 11 bases, with 10 bases lying between them. The CDR3 has 11 residues. CDR1 MNHEY and CDR2 SVGAGI come from the germline V gene. The CDR3 region has the DNA TGTGCCAGCAGTCCCTCCAGGGCCCAGCATTTT. Translated: CASSPSRAQHF.

In this sample, this clone turned up once. The chain carries TRBV7-3 and TRBJ2-3, with TRBD2 matching 10 bases. This CDR3 has 17 residues. Germline values: CDR1 SGHTA, CDR2 FQGTGA. V was pared by 6 bases and J by 0 bases, with 9 bases of the junction left unmatched. The CDR3 is CASSPGKRGGSTDTQYF. The CDR3 nucleotides read TGTGCCAGCAGTCCCGGCAAGCGGGGGGGCAGCACAGATACGCAGTATTTT.

The J gene is TRBJ1-1, the V gene TRBV5-4; 7 bases are shared with TRBD1. Per the germline V gene, CDR1 is SGHNT and CDR2 is YYREEE (reference sequence). The CDR3 extends over 15 amino acids. The junction had 5 bases not matched to a gene; V was cut back by 0 bases and J by 3 bases. This chain's CDR3 is CASSLGQGPYTEAFF. The CDR3, as DNA: TGTGCCAGCAGCTTGGGACAGGGACCTTACACTGAAGCTTTCTTT.

The rearrangement joins TRBV6-5 to TRBJ1-6, with a tentative D call TRBD1 (6 bases). V was clipped by 0 bases and J by 7 bases, with 7 bases between them. CDR1 is MNHEY, CDR2 SVGAGI, per germline. The CDR3 runs to 14 residues. CDR3 nucleotide sequence: TGTGCCAGCAGTTACTCGAGGGGGAATTCACCCCTCCACTTT. Protein product: CASSYSRGNSPLHF.

This chain links TRBV6-6 with TRBJ2-7, with 9 bases aligning to TRBD1. From germline, CDR1 is MNHNY and CDR2 SVGAGI (reference sequence). Trimming at V came to 6 bases and at J to 5 bases, leaving 11 bases not matched to a gene. The CDR3 extends over 15 amino acids. The CDR3 DNA reads as TGTGCCAGCAGGGGACCGGGACAGGGTCTGAACGAGCAGTACTTC. It encodes CASRGPGQGLNEQYF.

The chain recombines TRBV24-1 with TRBJ1-2; 7 positions agree with TRBD1. Looked up from germline, CDR1 is KGHDR and CDR2 is SFDVKD. The CDR3 covers 14 residues. V lost 3 bases to trimming and J lost 2 bases; unmatched junction nucleotides: 2. In DNA, the CDR3 is TGTGCCACCAGTGATCGGGACAGAAACTATGGCTACACCTTC. Protein: CATSDRDRNYGYTF.

V gene TRBV19 combines with J gene TRBJ1-1; D is unresolved. Between the trimmed V and J ends, which lost 6 bases and 1 base, there was a span of 9 bases. Germline V lookup: CDR1 LNHDA, CDR2 SQIVND (reference sequence). This CDR3 comprises 13 residues. The CDR3 reads CASSPRQNTEAFF. CDR3 DNA: TGTGCCAGTAGCCCTCGACAGAACACTGAAGCTTTCTTT.

The chain couples TRBV15 to TRBJ1-5; D unresolved. Germline V gene data show CDR1 as LNHNV and CDR2 as YYDKDF (reference sequence). CDR3 length: 16 residues. Deletions cut 0 bases from V and 0 bases from J, with 9 bases between. CDR3 amino acids: CATSREARSSNQPQHF. CDR3 DNA: TGTGCCACCAGCAGAGAGGCGAGGAGTAGCAATCAGCCCCAGCATTTT.

The chain carries TRBV28 and TRBJ1-2; 7 bases are a match to TRBD1. Trimming at V came to 7 bases and at J to 6 bases, leaving 8 bases not matched to a gene. Germline V CDR1 and CDR2: MDHEN, SYDVKM. The CDR3 runs 13 residues. In nucleotides, the CDR3 is TGTGCCAGCACCACAGGGGCAGGGAATGGCTACACCTTC. It codes for CASTTGAGNGYTF.

V is TRBV7-2 and J is TRBJ1-2; D ambiguous. V lost 1 base and J 4 bases, leaving 10 bases between the germline ends. Germline CDR1 SGHTA, CDR2 FQGNSA. The CDR3 is 14 residues long. CDR3 coding DNA: TGTGCCAGCAGCTTAGGACTCAGCTCCTATGGCTACACCTTC. It specifies CASSLGLSSYGYTF. The full variable domain, completed using reference TRBV7-2 and TRBJ1-2, is GAGVSQSPSNKVTEKGKDVELRCDPISGHTALYWYRQSLGQGLEFLIYFQGNSAPDKSGLPSDRFSAERTGGSVSTLTIQRTQQEDSAVYLCASSLGLSSYGYTFGSGTRLTVV.

The V gene is TRBV7-6, the J gene TRBJ1-2; 9 bases are shared with TRBD1. There are 13 residues in the CDR3. Trimming cost V 3 bases and J 7 bases; bases outside gene matches: 3. Germline V gene lookup returns CDR1 SGHVS and CDR2 FNYEAQ. The CDR3 protein is CASSLGQGRGYTF. The CDR3 DNA follows: TGTGCCAGCAGCTTGGGACAGGGTCGTGGCTACACCTTC.

CDR3 DNA sequence: TGTGCCTGGAGTGTAGAGAGTGGCACAGATACGCAGTATTTT. Protein product: CAWSVESGTDTQYF. The genes are TRBV30 and TRBJ2-3, with no clear D. Germline loops: CDR1 GTSNPN, CDR2 SVGIG (reference sequence). The V gene lost 0 bases and the J gene lost 1 base, with 8 bases spanning the gap. This CDR3 comprises 14 residues.

The CDR3 DNA reads as TGTGCCAGCGGCCCCCCGGGGGGGACAGGGTCGAAAAAACTGTTTTTT. It is translated as CASGPPGGTGSKKLFF. J is TRBJ1-4 and V is TRBV7-8; 9 bases are shared with TRBD1. V lost 8 bases, J lost 9 bases, and 16 bases stayed unmatched. This CDR3 contains 16 residues. Germline loops: CDR1 SGHVS, CDR2 FQNEAQ.

V and J are TRBV29-1 and TRBJ1-1; a weak D match, TRBD1 (6 bases). Germline CDR1 SQVTM, CDR2 ANQGSEA. Between the trimmed V and J ends, which lost 3 bases and 4 bases, there was a span of 9 bases. The CDR3 totals 12 residues. CDR3 DNA sequence: TGCAGCGTTGACAGGGGTACCACTGAAGCTTTCTTT. Translation: CSVDRGTTEAFF.

The chain uses TRBV2 and TRBJ1-4; 8 bases map to TRBD1. The CDR3 is 13 amino acids. V was pared by 8 bases and J by 4 bases, with 3 bases of the junction left unmatched. Germline lookup yields CDR1 SNHLY and CDR2 FYNNEI. This CDR3 is CASGDRGNEKLFF. The DNA of the CDR3 is TGTGCCAGCGGCGACAGGGGTAATGAAAAACTGTTTTTT.

The chain carries TRBV13 and TRBJ2-1; 11 bases match TRBD2. This CDR3 region has 17 residues. The germline V gene has CDR1 PRHDT and CDR2 FYEKMQ (reference sequence). The V gene end was trimmed by 4 bases and the J gene end by 6 bases; junction bases not matched to a gene: 11. CDR3 amino acids: CASSSRTTSGEFNEQFF. DNA for the CDR3: TGTGCCAGCAGCTCCCGGACGACTAGCGGGGAGTTCAATGAGCAGTTCTTC.

The J gene is TRBJ2-3, the V gene TRBV6-6; no firm D call. Looked up from germline, CDR1 is MNHNY and CDR2 is SVGAGI (reference sequence). The CDR3 loop spans 13 amino acids. Trimming cost V 6 bases and J 0 bases, with 7 bases left between them. DNA of the CDR3: TGTGCCAGCAGCCCCTACAGCACAGATACGCAGTATTTT. This codes for CASSPYSTDTQYF.

The chain recombines TRBV14 with TRBJ2-5; 8 bases align to TRBD1. The junction had 12 bases not matched to a gene; V was cut back by 4 bases and J by 5 bases. Germline V gene sequence: CDR1 SGHDN, CDR2 FVKESK. The CDR3 length is 16 residues. In DNA, the CDR3 is TGTGCCAGCAGCCCATTAACAGGGGGGCGGAAGGAGACCCAGTACTTC. Residues: CASSPLTGGRKETQYF.

The genes are TRBV9 and TRBJ2-3; possible D gene TRBD1, 5 bases. Per the germline V gene, CDR1 is SGDLS and CDR2 is YYNGEE. This CDR3 is built from 14 residues. With 3 bases removed from V and 4 bases from J, the gap between germline ends came to 12 bases. The CDR3 here is CASSEALTADTQYF. The CDR3 DNA follows: TGTGCCAGCAGCGAGGCTTTGACAGCAGATACGCAGTATTTT.

This sequence joins TRBV19 and TRBJ1-3, with D unresolved. The germline CDR1 and CDR2 sequences are LNHDA and SQIVND (reference sequence). Deletions cut 5 bases from V and 2 bases from J, with 16 bases between. The CDR3 sequence is 16 residues long. The CDR3 nucleotides are TGTGCCAGTAGTTCTCCCGGCGAGGGAACTGGAAACACCATATATTTT. Protein sequence: CASSSPGEGTGNTIYF.

This clone was observed a few times. The chain carries TRBV6-1 and TRBJ1-2, with D possibly matching TRBD1 (6 bases). Germline assignment: CDR1 MNHNS and CDR2 SASEGT. The CDR3 covers 13 residues. Trimming left V 1 base short and J 11 bases short, with 14 bases between. CDR3 nucleotide sequence: TGTGCCAGCAGTGAAGACAGGGTCTCTGGGTACACCTTC. Protein product: CASSEDRVSGYTF.

The chain recombines TRBV7-2 with TRBJ2-1; 9 bases fit TRBD2. Germline loops: CDR1 SGHTA, CDR2 FQGNSA. The CDR3 spans 16 residues. The trim removed 5 bases at V and 8 bases at J, leaving 13 bases unmatched. DNA of the CDR3: TGTGCCAGCAGCCCCTCGAGGGCGGGGGGGTTGGATGAGCAGTTCTTC. Translating gives CASSPSRAGGLDEQFF.